The following is a TCR beta chain sequence with its context. Across about 22 US areas, participants ranged in age from about 18 to 90 years. Sequenced by immunoSEQ multiplex PCR; TCRdb stores in-frame clones only, minus some. Of 250,000 to 350,000 clones in the sample, 70% to 90% were seen once. This specimen belongs to a study of blood T cell repertoires in COVID-19. Germline CDR1 reads MNHEY; CDR2 reads SMNVEV (reference sequence). The CDR3 loop spans 15 amino acids. The germline V and J ends were trimmed by 0 bases and 0 bases, with 8 bases remaining between them. This chain uses TRBV27 with TRBJ1-1; D is unresolved. The sample comprised PBMCs or T cells enriched from blood (not recorded which). The sequence was obtained from a woman in her twenties or thirties who had recovered from COVID-19. In DNA form, the CDR3 reads TGTGCCAGCAGTTTATCAGGAGGGATGAACACTGAAGCTTTCTTT. Its protein is CASSLSGGMNTEAFF.